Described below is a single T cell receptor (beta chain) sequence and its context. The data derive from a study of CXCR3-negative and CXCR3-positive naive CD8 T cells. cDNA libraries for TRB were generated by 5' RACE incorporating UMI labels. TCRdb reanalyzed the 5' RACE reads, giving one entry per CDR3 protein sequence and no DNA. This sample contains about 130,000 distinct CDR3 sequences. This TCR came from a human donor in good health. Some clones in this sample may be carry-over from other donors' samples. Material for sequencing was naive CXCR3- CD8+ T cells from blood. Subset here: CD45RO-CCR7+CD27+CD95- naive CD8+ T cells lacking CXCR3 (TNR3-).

The CDR3 loop reads CASSFGVGTEAFF. This chain links TRBV7-9 with TRBJ1-1. Germline V CDR1 and CDR2: SEHNR, FQNEAQ (reference sequence). CDR3 size: 13 residues. The full variable domain, its missing parts supplied by reference TRBV7-9 and TRBJ1-1, is DTGVSQNPRHKITKRGQNVTFRCDPISEHNRLYWYRQTLGQGPEFLTYFQNEAQLEKSRLLSDRFSAERPKGSFSTLEIQRTEQGDSAMYLCASSFGVGTEAFFGQGTRLTVV.